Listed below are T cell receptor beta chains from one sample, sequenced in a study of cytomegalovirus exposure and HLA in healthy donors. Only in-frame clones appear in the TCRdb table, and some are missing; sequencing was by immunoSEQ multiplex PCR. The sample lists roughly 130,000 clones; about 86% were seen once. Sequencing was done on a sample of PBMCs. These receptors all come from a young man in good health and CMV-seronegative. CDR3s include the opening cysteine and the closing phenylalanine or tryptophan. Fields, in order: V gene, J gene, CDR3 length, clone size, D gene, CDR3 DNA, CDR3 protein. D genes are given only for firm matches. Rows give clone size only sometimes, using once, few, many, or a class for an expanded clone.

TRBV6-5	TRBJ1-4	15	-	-	TGTGCCAGCAGTTACTCCCCCGACAGTAATGAAAAACTGTTTTTT	CASSYSPDSNEKLFF
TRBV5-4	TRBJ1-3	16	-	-	TGTGCCAGCAGCTTTGATCAGGGTACTCCTGGAAACACCATATATTTT	CASSFDQGTPGNTIYF
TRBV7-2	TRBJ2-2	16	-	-	TGTGCCAGCAGCTTAGTTGGTCGGGGGAACACCGGGGAGCTGTTTTTT	CASSLVGRGNTGELFF
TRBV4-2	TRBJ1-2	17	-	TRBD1	TGTGCCAGCAGCCAAGAGGCAGGGGGCCCTCCTAACTATGGCTACACCTTC	CASSQEAGGPPNYGYTF
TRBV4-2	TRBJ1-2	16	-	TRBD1	TGTGCCAGCAGCCAGCCGGGACAGCGCGCGAACTATGGCTACACCTTC	CASSQPGQRANYGYTF
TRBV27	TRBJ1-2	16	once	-	TGTGCCAGCAGTTTCAGGCAGGGGACGACTAACTATGGCTACACCTTC	CASSFRQGTTNYGYTF
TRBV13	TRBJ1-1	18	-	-	TGTGCCAGCAGCTCATTTCCGGGAGTTTCGTGGGGTTTCGCTGAAGCTTTCTTT	CASSSFPGVSWGFAEAFF
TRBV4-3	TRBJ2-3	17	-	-	TGCGCCAGCAGCCAAGAAGGCGCGGGTGCTAGCACAGATACGCAGTATTTT	CASSQEGAGASTDTQYF
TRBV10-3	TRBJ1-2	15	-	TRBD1	TGTGCCGCCTACGGACAGGGGGCGGGAGTAGATGGCTACACCTTC	CAAYGQGAGVDGYTF
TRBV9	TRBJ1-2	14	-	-	TGTGCCAGCAGCGTAGGGCAGGGAACCTATGGCTACACCTTC	CASSVGQGTYGYTF
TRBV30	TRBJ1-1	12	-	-	TGTGCCTGGAGTCGTGACAGCTCTGAAGCTTTCTTT	CAWSRDSSEAFF
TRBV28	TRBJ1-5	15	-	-	TGTGCCAGCAGGTCCCCTCAGGGGAGCAATCAGCCCCAGCATTTT	CASRSPQGSNQPQHF
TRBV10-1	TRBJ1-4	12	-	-	TGCGCCAGCAGTGACTCGTCGGAAAAACTGTTTTTT	CASSDSSEKLFF
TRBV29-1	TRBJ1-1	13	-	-	TGCAGCGTTCTAGGCAGATCCCCCACTGAAGCTTTCTTT	CSVLGRSPTEAFF
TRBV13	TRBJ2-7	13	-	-	TGTGCCAGCAGCTCATCAGGGTCCCACGAGCAGTACTTC	CASSSSGSHEQYF
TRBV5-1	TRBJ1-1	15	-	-	TGCGCCAGCAGCTTGGGGCAGGGTAAGAACACTGAAGCTTTCTTT	CASSLGQGKNTEAFF
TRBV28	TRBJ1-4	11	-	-	TGTGCCAGCAGGAACAGGGTAAAACTGTTTTTT	CASRNRVKLFF
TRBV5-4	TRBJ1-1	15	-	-	TGTGCCAGCAGCCTCCTCCAGGGGATGAACACTGAAGCTTTCTTT	CASSLLQGMNTEAFF
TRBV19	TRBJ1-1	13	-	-	TGTGCCAGTAGACCCGGAGGAAACACTGAAGCTTTCTTT	CASRPGGNTEAFF
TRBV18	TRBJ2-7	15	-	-	TGTGCCAGCTCACCACCAACCGGGCTGGGAGGCGAGCAGTACTTC	CASSPPTGLGGEQYF
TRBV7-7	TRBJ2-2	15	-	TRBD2	TGTGCCAGCAGCCTCGGACTAGCGGGGACCGGGGAGCTGTTTTTT	CASSLGLAGTGELFF
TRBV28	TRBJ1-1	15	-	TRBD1	TGTGCCAGCAGTTCCGTGACAGGGGCGAACACTGAAGCTTTCTTT	CASSSVTGANTEAFF
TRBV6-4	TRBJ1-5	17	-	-	TGTGCCAGCAGTGACTCGGAAATTAAGCGGGGGGATCAGCCCCAGCATTTT	CASSDSEIKRGDQPQHF
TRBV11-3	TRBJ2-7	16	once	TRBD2	TGTGCCAGCAGCTACGGGACTAGCGGGGGGGCAGGTGAGCAGTACTTC	CASSYGTSGGAGEQYF
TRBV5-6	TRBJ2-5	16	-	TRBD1	TGTGCCAGCAGCTACTACGACAGGGGGTCGGGAGAGACCCAGTACTTC	CASSYYDRGSGETQYF
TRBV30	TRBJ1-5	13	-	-	TGTGCCTGGACCGAGGGGGGCAATCAGCCCCAGCATTTT	CAWTEGGNQPQHF
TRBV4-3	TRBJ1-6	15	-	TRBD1	TGCGCCAGCAGCCTAGCCGGGACAGGGCTTTCACCCCTCCACTTT	CASSLAGTGLSPLHF
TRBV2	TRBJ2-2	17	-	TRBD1	TGTGCCAGCAGTGAAGCAGAGGGGGCCGGGAACACCGGGGAGCTGTTTTTT	CASSEAEGAGNTGELFF
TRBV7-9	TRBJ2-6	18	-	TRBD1	TGTGCCAGCAGCTTCACTTCCGGGACAGGGCAAGGGGCCAACGTCCTGACTTTC	CASSFTSGTGQGANVLTF
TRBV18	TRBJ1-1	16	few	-	TGTGCCAGCTCACCCGTCAACAGGGTCGGCGGCACTGAAGCTTTCTTT	CASSPVNRVGGTEAFF
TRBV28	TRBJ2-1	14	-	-	TGTGCCAGCAGCCCATCGATGGGGGCCAATGAGCAGTTCTTC	CASSPSMGANEQFF
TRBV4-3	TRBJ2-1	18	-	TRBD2	TGCGCCAGCAGCCAAGGAGGGACGACTAGCGGGTCCTACAATGAGCAGTTCTTC	CASSQGGTTSGSYNEQFF
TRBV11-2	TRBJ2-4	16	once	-	TGTGCCAGCAGCTTAGAGGGCCAGATGGCCAAAAACATTCAGTACTTC	CASSLEGQMAKNIQYF
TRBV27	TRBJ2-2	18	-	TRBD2	TGTGCCAGCAGTTATTTGGGACTAGCGGGAGCGAACACCGGGGAGCTGTTTTTT	CASSYLGLAGANTGELFF
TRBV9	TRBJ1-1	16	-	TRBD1	TGTGCCAGCAGCGTCGACCCAGGGGGCAGGAACACTGAAGCTTTCTTT	CASSVDPGGRNTEAFF
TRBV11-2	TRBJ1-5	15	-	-	TGTGCCAGCAGCTTAGAGGTGGGGGCGTCCCAGCCCCAGCATTTT	CASSLEVGASQPQHF